A single TCR beta chain is shown here with its context. What it recognizes is unknown. Data came from immunoSEQ multiplex PCR; TCRdb stores just in-frame clones and leaves some out. The table records about 160,000 clones, about nine tenths of them present only once. The CDR3 runs 13 residues. The germline gives CDR1 SNHLY, CDR2 FYNNEI. V dropped 5 bases and J dropped 8 bases, with 15 bases sitting between them. This record comes from a study of lymphopenia after photon versus proton radiotherapy. Study-wide points: Proton therapy kept repertoires fairly stable, unlike photons, which gained effector/memory cells. Oligoclonal CD8+ Temra expansion after nadir drove photon patients' diversity drop. Larger post-nadir TCR diversity loss correlated inversely with survival in deceased patients. Only patients who died were analyzed for survival; proton advantage is unproven.

The material was peripheral blood, obtained from a patient treated with photon-based radiotherapy. The J gene is TRBJ1-2, the V gene TRBV2; D not resolved. This sequence was found in a man aged 45-65 years with gastric cancer. The DNA of the CDR3 is TGTGCCAGCAGTCCTTCCCCCGTGCGGGGCTACACCTTC. Amino acids: CASSPSPVRGYTF. Together with reference TRBV2 and TRBJ1-2, the CDR3 gives the full variable domain: EPEVTQTPSHQVTQMGQEVILRCVPISNHLYFYWYRQILGQKVEFLVSFYNNEISEKSEIFDDQFSVERPDGSNFTLKIRSTKLEDSAMYFCASSPSPVRGYTFGSGTRLTVV.